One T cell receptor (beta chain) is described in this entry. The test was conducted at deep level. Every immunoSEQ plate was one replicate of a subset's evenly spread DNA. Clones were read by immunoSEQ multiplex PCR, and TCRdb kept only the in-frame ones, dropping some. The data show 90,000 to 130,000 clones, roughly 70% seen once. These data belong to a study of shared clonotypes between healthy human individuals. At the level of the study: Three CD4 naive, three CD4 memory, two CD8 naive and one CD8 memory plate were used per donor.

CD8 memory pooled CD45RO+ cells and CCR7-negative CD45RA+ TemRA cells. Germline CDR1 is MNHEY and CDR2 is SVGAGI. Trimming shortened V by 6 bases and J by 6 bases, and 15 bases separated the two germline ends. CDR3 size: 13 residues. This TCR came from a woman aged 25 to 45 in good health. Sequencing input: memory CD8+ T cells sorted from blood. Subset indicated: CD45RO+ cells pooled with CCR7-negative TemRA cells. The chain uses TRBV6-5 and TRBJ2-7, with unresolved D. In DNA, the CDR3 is TGTGCCAGCAGCAGACTTCAAAGATCCGAGCAGTACTTC. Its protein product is CASSRLQRSEQYF.